The 28 T cell receptor beta chains presented below share a single source sample, sequenced in a study of blood T cell repertoires in COVID-19. Assay used: immunoSEQ multiplex PCR; TCRdb lists only in-frame clones, some missing. The profile shows under 250,000 clones, about 90% of them singletons. The sequenced material came from peripheral blood. All receptors come from a man aged 60 to 75 with COVID-19, enrolled during active disease.

J is TRBJ1-6 and V is TRBV6-4, with a weak D call TRBD1 (5 bases). V was trimmed by 6 bases and J by 8 bases, leaving 11 bases between them. Germline V gene data show CDR1 as MRHNA and CDR2 as SNTAGT. The CDR3 sequence is 13 residues long. CDR3: CASRRDFDSPLHF. The CDR3 DNA is TGTGCCAGCAGACGGGACTTTGATTCACCCCTCCACTTT.

This chain links TRBV11-2 with TRBJ2-5, with 8 bases aligning to TRBD1. The J segment lost 1 base and the V segment lost 5 bases, leaving 3 bases of the junction unmatched. Germline CDR1 reads SGHAT; CDR2 reads FQNNGV. The length of the CDR3 is 14 residues. CDR3: CASSPGTGQETQYF. CDR3 nucleotide sequence: TGTGCCAGCAGCCCAGGGACAGGCCAAGAGACCCAGTACTTC.

The chain joins TRBV28 to TRBJ2-2; no firm D call. Per germline, CDR1 MDHEN and CDR2 SYDVKM. The V gene lost 3 bases and the J gene lost 8 bases, with 22 bases spanning the gap. The CDR3 contains 17 residues. The CDR3, as DNA: TGTGCCAGCAGTTTCGGAACCTCGTGGAGATCAAGGGGGGAGCTGTTTTTT. It encodes CASSFGTSWRSRGELFF.

The rearrangement uses TRBV3-1 (or the pseudogene TRBV3-2) and TRBJ1-3; 7 nucleotides match TRBD1. The CDR3 totals 12 residues. Germline V gene lookup returns CDR1 LGHDT and CDR2 YNNKEL (reference sequence). V dropped 3 bases and J dropped 16; count of bases not matched to a gene: 9. The CDR3 spells CASSQTDRYIYF. CDR3 bases: TGTGCCAGCAGCCAGACGGACAGGTACATCTATTTT.

The chain recombines TRBV18 with TRBJ1-3; D is perhaps TRBD1 (6 bases). The ends were cut back, 5 bases at V and 1 base at J, with 12 bases in the middle. The CDR3 has 15 residues. Germline loops: CDR1 KGHSH, CDR2 LQKENI. CDR3 amino acids: CASSDQGLSGNTIYF. CDR3 nucleotides: TGTGCCAGCTCAGATCAGGGGTTGTCTGGAAACACCATATATTTT.

The chain uses TRBV6-6 and TRBJ2-7; TRBD1 agrees at 9 bases. Per the germline V gene, CDR1 is MNHNY and CDR2 is SVGAGI (reference sequence). The ends lost 2 bases at V and 2 bases at J; junction bases unmatched: 4. The CDR3 loop spans 15 amino acids. The CDR3 nucleotides are TGTGCCAGCAGTTACGTGGACAGGGGCCCCTACGAGCAGTACTTC. Its protein product is CASSYVDRGPYEQYF.

The genes are TRBV6-6 and TRBJ1-1, with 8 bases that match TRBD1. The CDR3 runs to 19 residues. V lost 5 bases and J lost 0; bases outside the gene matches: 17. Germline-derived CDR1 and CDR2 are MNHNY and SVGAGI (reference sequence). This chain's CDR3 is CASSRPFRGRYDMNTEAFF. The CDR3 coding sequence is TGTGCCAGCAGTCGACCATTCAGGGGGCGTTACGATATGAACACTGAAGCTTTCTTT.

This clone has a handful of counts. The V call is TRBV7-3, the J call TRBJ2-1; TRBD2 matches 12 bases. Looked up from germline, CDR1 is SGHTA and CDR2 is FQGTGA. This CDR3 spans 16 amino acids. Trimming removed 2 bases from V and 8 bases from J; junction bases left unmatched: 7. The CDR3 sequence: CASSLVRTSGKDEQFF. DNA for the CDR3: TGTGCCAGCAGCTTAGTGAGGACTAGCGGGAAGGATGAGCAGTTCTTC.

This clone was observed once. The chain links TRBV5-6 to TRBJ2-7; D is possibly TRBD1 (6 bases). CDR3 size: 14 residues. The ends were cut back, 3 bases at V and 3 bases at J, with 13 bases in the middle. CDR1 SGHDT and CDR2 YYEEEE come from the germline V gene. Written as DNA, the CDR3 is TGTGCCAGCAGCTCTCCGGGACACAGCTACGAGCAGTACTTC. It is translated as CASSSPGHSYEQYF.

J is TRBJ2-1 and V is TRBV7-9, with D possibly being TRBD2 (5 bases). V dropped 8 bases and J dropped 3 bases, with 14 bases sitting between them. The CDR3 extends over 14 amino acids. Germline V gives CDR1 SEHNR, CDR2 FQNEAQ (reference sequence). The CDR3 bases are TGTGCCAGCGGCTATGCGGGCCACTACAATGAGCAGTTCTTC. Residues: CASGYAGHYNEQFF.

The chain is built from TRBV30 and TRBJ2-1; tentative D call: TRBD1 (6 bases). CDR3 length equals 17 residues. Germline CDR1 is GTSNPN and CDR2 is SVGIG (reference sequence). V dropped 0 bases and J dropped 0 bases, with 15 bases sitting between them. CDR3: CAWSVPSQGSSYNEQFF. The CDR3 DNA reads TGTGCCTGGAGTGTACCGTCCCAGGGGAGCTCCTACAATGAGCAGTTCTTC.

The V call is TRBV27, the J call TRBJ1-2; TRBD1 agrees at 8 bases. J was trimmed by 7 bases and V by 10 bases; bases with no gene match: 8. The length of the CDR3 is 12 residues. Germline CDR1 is MNHEY and CDR2 is SMNVEV (reference sequence). The CDR3 DNA reads TGTGCCACGGCCAGGGGGCAGGGTGGCTACACCTTC. Amino acids: CATARGQGGYTF.

This chain uses TRBV6-2 or TRBV6-3 with TRBJ2-7; D may be TRBD1 (6 bases). Per germline, CDR1 MNHEY and CDR2 SVGEGT. V was shortened by 4 bases and J by 2 bases, with 12 bases between the two germline ends. The CDR3 runs 14 residues. The CDR3 region has the DNA TGTGCCAGCAGTTCGTTCGACAGGCCCTACGAGCAGTACTTC. Translated: CASSSFDRPYEQYF.

The V gene is TRBV5-5, the J gene TRBJ2-7; D ambiguous. The CDR3 totals 14 residues. The germline CDR1 and CDR2 sequences are SGHKS and YYEKEE (reference sequence). Trimming removed 1 base from V and 5 bases from J, with 13 bases in between. The CDR3 region is CASSLYLSSNEQYF. DNA of the CDR3: TGTGCCAGCAGCTTGTATCTGTCGAGCAACGAGCAGTACTTC.

J is TRBJ1-6 and V is TRBV18; possible D gene TRBD1, 6 bases. The CDR3 covers 14 residues. The ends were cut back, 4 bases at V and 6 bases at J, with 10 bases in the middle. Germline V CDR1 and CDR2: KGHSH, LQKENI. The CDR3 is CASSLDRFNSPLHF. The CDR3 nucleotides are TGTGCCAGCTCACTTGACAGGTTTAATTCACCCCTCCACTTT.

The CDR3, as DNA: TGTGCCAGCAGCTTCGAGCCCTCCTTGCGGGAGCGGGGCGAGCAGTACTTC. It is translated as CASSFEPSLRERGEQYF. The chain has TRBV7-3 and TRBJ2-7, with 7 bases lining up with TRBD2. The CDR3 is 17 residues long. Germline values: CDR1 SGHTA, CDR2 FQGTGA. J was trimmed by 6 bases and V by 3 bases; bases with no gene match: 17.

V gene TRBV7-2 combines with J gene TRBJ2-1; D possibly corresponds to TRBD1 (5 bases). The V end was cut by 2 bases, the J end by 5 bases, with 7 bases between. The CDR3 has 13 residues. Germline loops: CDR1 SGHTA, CDR2 FQGNSA. CDR3 protein: CASSLYRNNEQFF. In nucleotides, the CDR3 is TGTGCCAGCAGCTTATACAGGAACAATGAGCAGTTCTTC.

The V and J genes are TRBV5-1 and TRBJ2-7; a possible D gene is TRBD1 (6 bases). The CDR3 is made up of 15 amino acids. The V gene lost 3 bases and the J gene lost 2 bases, with 15 bases spanning the gap. CDR1 is SGHRS, CDR2 YFSETQ, per germline. The CDR3 nucleotides are TGCGCCAGCAGCTCGGGACAAACCAAGACCTACGAGCAGTACTTC. It specifies CASSSGQTKTYEQYF.

V and J are TRBV7-8 and TRBJ2-7, with D perhaps matching TRBD1 (5 bases). CDR1 SGHVS and CDR2 FQNEAQ come from the germline V gene. The CDR3 sequence is 14 residues long. With 7 bases removed from V and 2 bases from J, the gap between germline ends came to 15 bases. The chain's CDR3 is CASNPNRSPYEQYF. The CDR3 nucleotides read TGTGCCAGCAACCCAAACAGGTCCCCCTACGAGCAGTACTTC.

This sequence joins TRBV6-2 or TRBV6-3 and TRBJ2-7; maybe TRBD2 (5 bases). Germline values: CDR1 MNHEY, CDR2 SVGEGT. Trimming shortened V by 4 bases and J by 2 bases, and 12 bases separated the two germline ends. The CDR3 is 14 amino acids. CDR3 sequence (DNA): TGTGCCAGCAGTTCTAATAGCGCAGCCTACGAGCAGTACTTC. This gives the protein CASSSNSAAYEQYF.

The V gene is TRBV12-3 or TRBV12-4, the J gene TRBJ1-2; D may be TRBD1 (6 bases). The V end was cut by 6 bases, the J end by 1 base, with 9 bases between. CDR3 size: 13 residues. The CDR3 reads CASSQQGNYGYTF. The CDR3 nucleotides are TGTGCCAGCAGCCAACAGGGTAACTATGGCTACACCTTC.

V gene TRBV5-4 combines with J gene TRBJ2-3; unclear D gene. Trimming took off 3 bases at V and 2 bases at J, with 13 bases between the two ends. Germline assignment: CDR1 SGHNT and CDR2 YYREEE (reference sequence). The CDR3 consists of 15 residues. The CDR3 nucleotides are TGTGCCAGCAGCTCTGGGTGGCTAGACACAGATACGCAGTATTTT. As protein: CASSSGWLDTDTQYF.

The chain carries TRBV2 and TRBJ2-3; 10 bases are a match to TRBD2. Germline V CDR1 and CDR2: SNHLY, FYNNEI. This CDR3 spans 15 amino acids. Trimming removed 6 bases from V and 0 bases from J; junction bases left unmatched: 3. As DNA, the CDR3 is TGTGCCAGCAGCCGACTAGCGGGTAGCACAGATACGCAGTATTTT. It specifies CASSRLAGSTDTQYF.

This sequence joins TRBV5-1 and TRBJ1-1; tentative D call: TRBD1 (5 bases). The CDR3 consists of 15 residues. CDR1 is SGHRS and CDR2 is YFSETQ in the germline V gene. The V gene lost 3 bases and the J gene lost 5 bases, with 17 bases spanning the gap. The CDR3 loop is CASSWRQPRETEAFF. CDR3 DNA sequence: TGCGCCAGCAGCTGGAGACAGCCCCGGGAGACTGAAGCTTTCTTT. Looking up the rest from reference TRBV5-1 and TRBJ1-1 gives the full variable domain: KAGVTQTPRYLIKTRGQQVTLSCSPISGHRSVSWYQQTPGQGLQFLFEYFSETQRNKGNFPGRFSGRQFSNSRSEMNVSTLELGDSALYLCASSWRQPRETEAFFGQGTRLTVV.

This chain connects TRBV9 to TRBJ1-2, with TRBD1 identical over 8 bases. This CDR3 has 13 residues. Germline V gene lookup returns CDR1 SGDLS and CDR2 YYNGEE. V lost 5 bases, J lost 7 bases, and 7 bases stayed unmatched. This CDR3 is CASRTQGAVGYTF. The CDR3 coding sequence is TGTGCCAGCAGGACCCAGGGGGCGGTTGGCTACACCTTC.

This clone appeared once. V usage is TRBV5-5 and J usage is TRBJ2-7; 11 positions match TRBD1. With 4 bases clipped from V and 0 bases from J, the junction kept 12 bases outside the gene matches. The CDR3 covers 18 residues. Germline assignment: CDR1 SGHKS and CDR2 YYEKEE (reference sequence). CDR3 in amino acids: CASSQRDRGVYSSYEQYF. The CDR3 DNA reads as TGTGCCAGCAGCCAGAGGGACAGGGGGGTTTATTCCTCCTACGAGCAGTACTTC.

The J gene is TRBJ1-2, the V gene TRBV7-9; no firm D call. V lost 1 base and J lost 3, with 9 bases in between. Germline V gives CDR1 SEHNR, CDR2 FQNEAQ (reference sequence). The CDR3 is 14 amino acids. DNA of the CDR3: TGTGCCAGCAGCTTAGAATCCTTCGACTATGGCTACACCTTC. Encoded protein: CASSLESFDYGYTF.

This chain uses TRBV12-3 or TRBV12-4 with TRBJ2-1; no reliable D call. Trimming took off 2 bases at V and 6 bases at J, with 8 bases between the two ends. The CDR3 spans 13 residues. The CDR3 loop is CASSLMWSNEQFF. CDR3 DNA sequence: TGTGCCAGCAGTTTAATGTGGAGCAATGAGCAGTTCTTC.